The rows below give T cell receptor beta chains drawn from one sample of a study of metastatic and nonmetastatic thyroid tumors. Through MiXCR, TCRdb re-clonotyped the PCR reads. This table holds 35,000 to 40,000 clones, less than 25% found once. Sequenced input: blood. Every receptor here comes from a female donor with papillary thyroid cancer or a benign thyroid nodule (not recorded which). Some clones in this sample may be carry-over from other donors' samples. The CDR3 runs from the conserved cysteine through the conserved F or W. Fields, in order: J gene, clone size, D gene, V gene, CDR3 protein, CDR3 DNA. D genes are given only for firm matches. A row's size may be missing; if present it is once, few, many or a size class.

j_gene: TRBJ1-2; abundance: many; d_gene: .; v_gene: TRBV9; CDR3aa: CASSQGSGSREGYTF; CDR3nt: TGTGCCAGCAGCCAGGGGTCGGGCTCCAGGGAAGGCTACACCTTC
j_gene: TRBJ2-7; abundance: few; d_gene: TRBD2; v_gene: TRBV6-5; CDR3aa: CASSFAGEGEQYF; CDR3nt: TGTGCCAGCAGTTTTGCGGGAGAGGGCGAGCAGTACTTC
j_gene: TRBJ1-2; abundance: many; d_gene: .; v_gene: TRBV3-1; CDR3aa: CASRPRGGYNGYTF; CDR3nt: TGTGCCAGCAGACCGAGGGGGGGGTATAATGGCTACACCTTC
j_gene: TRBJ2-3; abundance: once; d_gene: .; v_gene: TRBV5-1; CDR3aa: CASSGKMIGRVTDTQYF; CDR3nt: TGCGCCAGCAGTGGGAAGATGATCGGTAGAGTCACAGATACGCAGTATTTT
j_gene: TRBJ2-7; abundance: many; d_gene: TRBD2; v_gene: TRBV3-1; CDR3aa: CASSPGLARDYEQYF; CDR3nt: TGTGCCAGCAGCCCGGGACTAGCGCGGGACTACGAGCAGTACTTC
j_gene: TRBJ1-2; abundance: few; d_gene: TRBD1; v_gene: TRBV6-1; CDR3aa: CASSADRGWYGYTF; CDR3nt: TGTGCCAGCAGTGCGGACAGGGGATGGTATGGCTACACCTTC
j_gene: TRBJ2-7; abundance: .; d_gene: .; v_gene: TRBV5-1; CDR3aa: CASSLAGVPHEQYF; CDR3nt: TGCGCCAGCAGCTTGGCCGGGGTCCCCCACGAGCAGTACTTC
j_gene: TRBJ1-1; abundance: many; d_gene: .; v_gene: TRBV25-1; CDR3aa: CASSRAEEAFF; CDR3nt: TGTGCCAGCAGTCGGGCAGAAGAAGCTTTCTTT
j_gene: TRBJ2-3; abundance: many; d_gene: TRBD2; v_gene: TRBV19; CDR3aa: CASSLRLAGGLGYTDTQYF; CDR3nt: TGTGCCAGTAGTCTCAGACTAGCGGGAGGTTTGGGCTACACAGATACGCAGTATTTT
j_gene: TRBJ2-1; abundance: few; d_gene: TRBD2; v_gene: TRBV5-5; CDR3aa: CASQGTSSYNEQFF; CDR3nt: TGTGCCAGCCAGGGGACTAGCTCCTACAATGAGCAGTTCTTC
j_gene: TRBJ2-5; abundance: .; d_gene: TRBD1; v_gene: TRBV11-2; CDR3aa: CASGNTGTGIETQYF; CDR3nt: TGTGCCAGCGGCAATACCGGGACAGGGATAGAGACCCAGTACTTC
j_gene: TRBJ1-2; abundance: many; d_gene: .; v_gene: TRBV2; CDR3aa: CASSEASANYGYTF; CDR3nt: TGTGCCAGCAGTGAAGCGTCGGCTAACTATGGCTACACCTTC
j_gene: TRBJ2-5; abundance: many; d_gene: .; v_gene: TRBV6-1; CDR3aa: CASSPRDSQGETQYF; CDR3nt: TGTGCCAGCAGTCCCCGGGACTCTCAAGGGGAGACCCAGTACTTC
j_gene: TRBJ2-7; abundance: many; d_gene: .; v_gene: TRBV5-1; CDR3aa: CASSLTILDQGGEQYF; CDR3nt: TGCGCCAGCAGCTTAACGATACTAGACCAGGGGGGAGAGCAGTACTTC
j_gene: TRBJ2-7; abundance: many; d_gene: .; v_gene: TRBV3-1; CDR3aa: CASSQRGGGTHYEQYF; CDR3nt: TGTGCCAGCAGCCAAAGAGGAGGGGGCACCCACTACGAGCAGTACTTC
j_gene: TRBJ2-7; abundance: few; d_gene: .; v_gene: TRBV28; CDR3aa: CASILTGEQYF; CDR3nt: TGTGCCAGCATTTTAACGGGGGAGCAGTACTTC
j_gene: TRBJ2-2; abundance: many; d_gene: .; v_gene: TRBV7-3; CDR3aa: CASKELITGELFF; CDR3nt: TGTGCCAGCAAGGAGCTTATCACCGGGGAGCTGTTTTTT
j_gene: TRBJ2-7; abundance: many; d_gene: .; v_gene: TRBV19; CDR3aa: CATSEGDEQYF; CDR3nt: TGTGCCACCAGTGAGGGGGACGAGCAGTACTTC
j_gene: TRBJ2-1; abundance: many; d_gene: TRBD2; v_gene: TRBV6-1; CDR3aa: CASIRLAGNNEQFF; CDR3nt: TGTGCCAGCATTCGACTAGCGGGAAACAATGAGCAGTTCTTC
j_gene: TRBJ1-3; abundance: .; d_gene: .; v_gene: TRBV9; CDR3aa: CASSVAGSSGNTIYF; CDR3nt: TGTGCCAGCAGCGTAGCTGGCAGCTCTGGAAACACCATATATTTT